Listed below are T cell receptor beta chains from one sample, sequenced in a study of cytomegalovirus exposure and HLA in healthy donors. Measured with immunoSEQ multiplex PCR; TCRdb has only the in-frame clones, and not every one. The table records some 200,000 clones, 75% to 90% of them present only once. The material sequenced was PBMCs. The receptors derive from a woman aged 40 to 49 in good health and CMV-seronegative. CDR3s include the opening cysteine and the closing phenylalanine or tryptophan. The D gene is left open where the match is weak. Only part of the rows carry a size: once, few, many, or a class if the clone is expanded.

>13|TRBD1|-|TRBV27|TRBJ1-2
TGTGCCAGCAGCGGACAGGGCAACTATGGCTACACCTTC
CASSGQGNYGYTF
>14|-|-|TRBV7-9|TRBJ2-1
TGTGCCAGCAGCTTAGGAGGGGGCTACAATGAGCAGTTCTTC
CASSLGGGYNEQFF
>13|-|-|TRBV19|TRBJ1-2
TGTGCCAGTCACAGGTCTACTAACTATGGCTACACCTTC
CASHRSTNYGYTF
>13|TRBD1|-|TRBV7-6|TRBJ2-1
TGTGCCAGCAGCTTTGGGACAGGGTATGAGCAGTTCTTC
CASSFGTGYEQFF
>13|TRBD1|-|TRBV2|TRBJ1-2
TGTGCCAGCACCGGGGACAGAATCTATGGCTACACCTTC
CASTGDRIYGYTF
>15|TRBD2|few|TRBV6-1|TRBJ2-3
TGTGCCAGCCACCACTATGGGAGGGCAACAGATACGCAGTATTTT
CASHHYGRATDTQYF
>15|-|-|TRBV2|TRBJ1-2
TGTGCCAGCAGTGAGGGCCGGAAGTCCAACTATGGCTACACCTTC
CASSEGRKSNYGYTF
>13|-|-|TRBV7-6|TRBJ2-5
TGTGCCAGCAGCCTGGGACACGAAGAGACCCAGTACTTC
CASSLGHEETQYF
>12|TRBD1|-|TRBV10-1|TRBJ2-7
TGCGCCAGCAGTGGGACAGGTTACGAGCAGTACTTC
CASSGTGYEQYF
>18|TRBD2|few|TRBV5-1|TRBJ2-7
TGCGCCAGCAGCTTGGCACCGGGACTAGCGTTGAGCTCCTACGAGCAGTACTTC
CASSLAPGLALSSYEQYF
>14|-|-|TRBV30|TRBJ1-5
TGTGCCTGGAGGGGCAGTAATAGCAATCAGCCCCAGCATTTT
CAWRGSNSNQPQHF
>17|TRBD1|once|TRBV7-2|TRBJ1-2
TGTGCCAGCAGCCCCGAATTGACAGGGGGCCTTCGGGATGGCTACACCTTC
CASSPELTGGLRDGYTF
>12|-|-|TRBV7-9|TRBJ2-3
TGTGCCAGCAGCTCAACCAGGGATACGCAGTATTTT
CASSSTRDTQYF
>14|TRBD2|-|TRBV19|TRBJ2-7
TGTGCCAGTAGTATATCTAGCGGACTATACGAGCAGTACTTC
CASSISSGLYEQYF
>16|TRBD1|-|TRBV5-1|TRBJ2-7
TGCGCCAGCAGAGGAGCGACAGGGAGAGAGGGGTACGAGCAGTACTTC
CASRGATGREGYEQYF
>16|-|few|TRBV7-2|TRBJ1-2
TGTGCCAGCAGCCTTACCCCGACAGGAGGAATATATGGCTACACCTTC
CASSLTPTGGIYGYTF
>16|TRBD2|once|TRBV6-5|TRBJ2-3
TGTGCCAGCCGTTCCCCCGGGAGGGCCCGGACAGATACGCAGTATTTT
CASRSPGRARTDTQYF
>14|-|-|TRBV30|TRBJ2-2
TGTGCCTGGAGTGTACTAGTACCAACCGGGGAGCTGTTTTTT
CAWSVLVPTGELFF
>12|TRBD2|-|TRBV28|TRBJ2-7
TGTGCCACCCGGCGGGAGGGATACGAGCAGTACTTC
CATRREGYEQYF
>13|-|-|TRBV27|TRBJ2-7
TGTGCCAGCAGTTTAACTGGACAGCACGAGCAGTACTTC
CASSLTGQHEQYF
>16|TRBD2|once|TRBV6-5|TRBJ2-3
TGTGCCAGCAGTTACTCTGGCGGGAGACACACAGATACGCAGTATTTT
CASSYSGGRHTDTQYF
>15|TRBD2|once|TRBV4-1|TRBJ2-5
TGCGCCAGCAGCCAATCCGGGACTATGCTTGAGACCCAGTACTTC
CASSQSGTMLETQYF
>14|TRBD1|-|TRBV7-6|TRBJ1-2
TGTGCCAGCAGCTCTCGGCAGGGGGGCTATGGCTACACCTTC
CASSSRQGGYGYTF
>16|TRBD2|-|TRBV12-5|TRBJ2-1
TGTGCTAGTGGTTTGGTACTTGACGGGAGGTCCAATGAGCAGTTCTTC
CASGLVLDGRSNEQFF
>15|TRBD1|-|TRBV30|TRBJ1-3
TGTGCCTGGAGCGGGGGACAGGACTCTGGAAACACCATATATTTT
CAWSGGQDSGNTIYF
>13|-|-|TRBV30|TRBJ1-5
TGTGCCTGGAGTAGCAGGGCGATTCAGCCCCAGCATTTT
CAWSSRAIQPQHF
>14|TRBD1|-|TRBV30|TRBJ2-7
TGTGCCTGGAATGAAGGAAACAGGGGGCACGAGCAGTACTTC
CAWNEGNRGHEQYF
>16|-|-|TRBV18|TRBJ2-7
TGTGCCAGCTCACCGGTGGCAGGCCATGGGGGGTACGAGCAGTACTTC
CASSPVAGHGGYEQYF
>16|-|-|TRBV2|TRBJ2-3
TGTGCCAGCAGGGCCTTCGGCAGGGGGGAAACAGATACGCAGTATTTT
CASRAFGRGETDTQYF
>16|-|-|TRBV7-8|TRBJ2-1
TGTGCCAGCAGCTTAGGGACAGGAGGGGTCGGGGGTGAGCAGTTCTTC
CASSLGTGGVGGEQFF
>14|-|-|TRBV7-3|TRBJ2-3
TGTGCCAGCAGCCCGGGCCCCGCCGGGATGAGGCAGTATTTT
CASSPGPAGMRQYF
>15|-|-|TRBV15|TRBJ1-5
TGTGCCACCAGCAGAGTGCGGGATAGCAATCAGCCCCAGCATTTT
CATSRVRDSNQPQHF
>15|-|-|TRBV5-1|TRBJ1-5
TGCGCCAGCAGGCTAAATCCAGGGAGGAATCAGCCCCAGCATTTT
CASRLNPGRNQPQHF
>19|-|-|TRBV27|TRBJ1-2
TGTGCCAGCAGTTTATCCGCGACCGCTCCCTGGGCTGGAGGTGGTGGCTACACCTTC
CASSLSATAPWAGGGGYTF
>17|-|-|TRBV19|TRBJ2-4
TGTGCCAGTAGTAAAAGAGCCGGGACACCAAACATAGACATTCAGTACTTC
CASSKRAGTPNIDIQYF
>13|TRBD1|-|TRBV19|TRBJ1-2
TGTGCCAGTAGTACTGGGACAGGGTATGGCTACACCTTC
CASSTGTGYGYTF
>12|TRBD1|few|TRBV6-1|TRBJ2-7
TGTGCCAGCAGTCAGGGGGCCTACGAGCAGTACTTC
CASSQGAYEQYF
>14|TRBD1|-|TRBV7-9|TRBJ2-7
TGTGCCAGCAGCGACGGGACAGGTCCCTACGAGCAGTACTTC
CASSDGTGPYEQYF
>14|TRBD2|-|TRBV9|TRBJ2-1
TGTGCCAGCAGCGGAACTAGCGGGAAACTCGAGCAGTTCTTC
CASSGTSGKLEQFF
>11|-|-|TRBV20-1|TRBJ2-5
TGCAGTGCTTGGAGGGAAGAGACCCAGTACTTC
CSAWREETQYF
>15|-|-|TRBV10-1|TRBJ2-6
TGCGCCAGCGGTAGCGGTCACTCTGGGGCCAACGTCCTGACTTTC
CASGSGHSGANVLTF
>12|-|-|TRBV13|TRBJ2-1
TGTGCCAGCAGCTTTGAGGCCAATGAGCAGTTCTTC
CASSFEANEQFF
>15|TRBD1|-|TRBV19|TRBJ1-2
TGTGCCAGTAGTCCCCGGGACAGGGGAGACTATGGCTACACCTTC
CASSPRDRGDYGYTF
>16|TRBD2|-|TRBV27|TRBJ2-7
TGTGCCAGCAGTTCAATAGCGGGAGTGAGCTCCTACGAGCAGTACTTC
CASSSIAGVSSYEQYF
>14|-|-|TRBV5-1|TRBJ2-2
TGCGCCAGCAGCTACGAGACAGACACCGGGGAGCTGTTTTTT
CASSYETDTGELFF
>18|-|-|TRBV27|TRBJ2-5
TGTGCCAGCAGTTTAGGGGGGTTGGGTTGGGGTAATCAAGAGACCCAGTACTTC
CASSLGGLGWGNQETQYF
>13|TRBD1|-|TRBV11-2|TRBJ1-1
TGTGCCAGCACGTGGGAGGCAGGGGGGAAAGCTTTCTTT
CASTWEAGGKAFF
>15|-|-|TRBV4-1|TRBJ1-6
TGCGCCAGCAGCCAAGACCGTTCGCTAAGCTCACCCCTCCACTTT
CASSQDRSLSSPLHF
>13|TRBD1|few|TRBV19|TRBJ2-7
TGTGCCAGTAGTAAGGGACAGGGCTACGAGCAGTACTTC
CASSKGQGYEQYF
>12|TRBD2|-|TRBV5-1|TRBJ2-3
TGCGCCAGCAGCTTAGCGGGAGAATCTCAGTATTTT
CASSLAGESQYF
>11|-|-|TRBV28|TRBJ2-1
TGTGCCAGCACACTTAGGGGGGAGCAGTTCTTC
CASTLRGEQFF
>13|-|-|TRBV29-1|TRBJ1-1
TGCAGCGTTGTGCGGGGGATGAACACTGAAGCTTTCTTT
CSVVRGMNTEAFF
>15|TRBD1|-|TRBV30|TRBJ2-2
TGTGCCTGGAGTTCTGGGACAGGGCGCGGCGGGGAGCTGTTTTTT
CAWSSGTGRGGELFF
>13|-|-|TRBV5-1|TRBJ2-7
TGCGCCAGCAGCTTGGACAGGTCCTACGAGCAGTACTTC
CASSLDRSYEQYF
>14|-|-|TRBV10-1|TRBJ2-7
TGCGCCAGCCCCCTAGGGGGATTGTGGTACGAGCAGTACTTC
CASPLGGLWYEQYF
>13|-|-|TRBV30|TRBJ2-3
TGTGCCTGGAGTGATTTGGGCCCAGATACGCAGTATTTT
CAWSDLGPDTQYF
>15|TRBD1|once|TRBV7-9|TRBJ1-1
TGTGCCAGCAGCTCGGGACAGGGGTTCAGAACTGAAGCTTTCTTT
CASSSGQGFRTEAFF
>18|TRBD1|-|TRBV7-8|TRBJ1-5
TGTGCCAGCAGCCCGTTTCTGTGGGACAGGGTTGACAATCAGCCCCAGCATTTT
CASSPFLWDRVDNQPQHF
>13|-|-|TRBV19|TRBJ1-5
TGTGCCAGTGAGGACAGTTTTACTCAGCCCCAGCATTTT
CASEDSFTQPQHF
>15|-|-|TRBV4-1|TRBJ2-1
TGCGCCAGCAGCCAAGTTGGGCATTCGGTCAATGAGCAGTTCTTC
CASSQVGHSVNEQFF